The 21 T cell receptor beta chains presented below share a single source sample, sequenced in a study of T cell repertoires in cytomegalovirus infection. For these TCRs, the target antigens are not known. TCRdb re-called the reads with MiXCR, one entry per CDR3 protein. The sample has about 700,000 distinct CDR3 sequences, roughly 36% seen once; the top ten hold around a sixth. Sequenced here: cultured PBMCs, sampled from culture after CMV antigen stimulation. The receptors come from a human donor in good health (CMV status not recorded). Some clones in this sample may be carry-over from other donors' samples.

The rearrangement joins TRBV11-2 to TRBJ2-3; D remains ambiguous. The CDR3 extends over 13 amino acids. Trimming removed 8 bases at V and 3 bases at J, with 12 bases between. Germline CDR1 and CDR2: SGHAT and FQNNGV. DNA for the CDR3: TGTGCCAGCGCGAACACTGGGACAGATACGCAGTATTTT. Amino acids: CASANTGTDTQYF.

The chain links TRBV6-2 or TRBV6-3 to TRBJ1-5; D uncertain. This CDR3 has 13 residues. CDR1 and CDR2 (germline): MNHEY, SVGEGT. V was shortened by 7 bases and J by 6 bases, with 13 bases between the two germline ends. CDR3 protein: CASTLWSTQPQHF. The CDR3 region has the DNA TGTGCCAGCACCCTCTGGAGTACTCAGCCCCAGCATTTT.

Many counts were recorded for this clonotype. The V and J genes are TRBV7-2 and TRBJ1-5, with no clear D. Trimming removed 3 bases at V and 7 bases at J, with 10 bases between. The CDR3 spans 13 residues. The V gene's germline CDR1 is SGHTA and CDR2 FQGNSA. The CDR3: CASSLAEGQPQHF. As DNA, the CDR3 is TGTGCCAGCAGCTTGGCCGAGGGACAGCCCCAGCATTTT.

This clonotype came up a few times. The chain recombines TRBV7-6 with TRBJ1-4; D not certain. The CDR3 has 12 amino acids. Trimming pared 6 bases from V and 5 bases from J, leaving 7 bases between. Germline assignment: CDR1 SGHVS and CDR2 FNYEAQ. CDR3 protein: CASSQWNEKLFF. The DNA for the CDR3 is TGTGCCAGCAGTCAGTGGAATGAAAAACTGTTTTTT.

The chain links TRBV28 to TRBJ1-4; 11 bases agree with TRBD1. CDR1 is MDHEN, CDR2 SYDVKM, per germline. J was trimmed by 10 bases and V by 8 bases; bases with no gene match: 18. This CDR3 has 17 amino acids. The CDR3 loop is CASLPWTGGDLSAKLFF. Here the CDR3 DNA reads TGTGCCAGCTTACCGTGGACAGGGGGCGACCTTTCCGCAAAACTGTTTTTT.

The chain combines TRBV6-2 or TRBV6-3 with TRBJ2-6; D call uncertain. The CDR3 runs 15 residues. Per germline, CDR1 MNHEY and CDR2 SVGEGT. The V end lost 6 bases, the J end lost 4 bases, and 13 bases lay between the germline ends. The CDR3 here is CASRLGISGANVLTF. Written as DNA, the CDR3 is TGTGCCAGCAGGCTTGGTATTTCCGGGGCCAACGTCCTGACTTTC.

The chain recombines TRBV28 with TRBJ2-7; perhaps D is TRBD1 or TRBD2 (6 bases each). CDR3 size: 15 residues. Germline V lookup: CDR1 MDHEN, CDR2 SYDVKM. V shed 6 bases and J shed 3 bases, with 18 bases lying between them. For the CDR3, the DNA is TGTGCCAGCAGCCTAAGGGGGGCATTCCTCTACGAGCAGTACTTC. Translating it yields CASSLRGAFLYEQYF.

This clonotype was seen more than once but under ten times. The chain links TRBV6-1 to TRBJ2-2; 11 nucleotides align to TRBD2. CDR1 MNHNS and CDR2 SASEGT come from the germline V gene. Trimming cost V 6 bases and J 6 bases; bases outside gene matches: 9. This CDR3 contains 16 residues. CDR3: CASSLWTSGYSGELFF. The CDR3, as DNA: TGTGCCAGCAGCCTATGGACTAGCGGGTACTCCGGGGAGCTGTTTTTT.

The chain is built from TRBV6-2 or TRBV6-3 and TRBJ2-7; the D gene could be TRBD1 or TRBD2 (5 bases each). Germline V CDR1 and CDR2: MNHEY, SVGEGT. With 0 bases removed from V and 3 bases from J, the gap between germline ends came to 6 bases. This CDR3 has 13 amino acids. The CDR3 region is CASSYSGDYEQYF. In nucleotides, the CDR3 is TGTGCCAGCAGTTACTCGGGGGACTACGAGCAGTACTTC.

The rearrangement uses TRBV5-1 and TRBJ2-2; 7 nucleotides align to TRBD1. The CDR3 is 17 residues long. Germline V CDR1 and CDR2: SGHRS, YFSETQ. V shed 3 bases and J 2 bases; nucleotides not matched to a gene: 10. The CDR3 loop reads CASSSLRGQANTGELFF. For the CDR3, the DNA is TGCGCCAGCAGCTCTCTCCGAGGACAGGCCAACACCGGGGAGCTGTTTTTT.

This clonotype was seen a handful of times. The V gene is TRBV12-5, the J gene TRBJ2-5; 7 nucleotides align to TRBD1. V lost 6 bases to trimming and J lost 5 bases; unmatched junction nucleotides: 12. The CDR3 is 15 residues long. CDR1 and CDR2 from the germline V gene are LGHNT and FRNRAP. CDR3: CASGPMGQPGETQYF. In nucleotides, the CDR3 is TGTGCTAGTGGCCCTATGGGACAGCCCGGGGAGACCCAGTACTTC.

This clonotype was counted between two and nine times. This chain connects TRBV5-5 to TRBJ2-1, with D hard to call. V shed 1 base and J shed 3 bases, with 11 bases lying between them. The CDR3 spans 15 residues. Germline V CDR1 and CDR2: SGHKS, YYEKEE (reference sequence). CDR3 nucleotide sequence: TGTGCCAGCAGCTTGATTGGACCAAGCTACAATGAGCAGTTCTTC. This gives the protein CASSLIGPSYNEQFF.

There are a few counts of this clonotype. V is TRBV11-2 and J is TRBJ2-2; perhaps TRBD2 as D (5 bases). V was shortened by 2 bases and J by 0 bases, with 10 bases between the two germline ends. This CDR3 region has 16 residues. Germline V CDR1 and CDR2: SGHAT, FQNNGV. This CDR3 reads CASSLQEVSNTGELFF. CDR3 nucleotide sequence: TGTGCCAGCAGCTTACAGGAGGTCTCGAACACCGGGGAGCTGTTTTTT.

The CDR3: CASSPGQGSLTLSGANVLTF. Here the CDR3 DNA reads TGTGCCAGCTCACCGGGACAGGGATCACTTACCCTCTCTGGGGCCAACGTCCTGACTTTC. The chain uses TRBV18 and TRBJ2-6; 9 bases line up with TRBD1. The CDR3 is made up of 20 amino acids. Germline V gene lookup returns CDR1 KGHSH and CDR2 LQKENI. V lost 3 bases to trimming and J lost 0 bases; unmatched junction nucleotides: 12.

This clonotype was seen many times. J is TRBJ2-7 and V is TRBV7-2; 7 nucleotides agree with TRBD1. Germline CDR1 and CDR2: SGHTA and FQGNSA. The CDR3 covers 15 residues. J was trimmed by 6 bases and V by 6 bases; bases with no gene match: 14. The CDR3 reads CASRSRQGSRSEQYF. The DNA of the CDR3 is TGTGCCAGCAGGTCTAGACAGGGAAGTCGGTCCGAGCAGTACTTC. The variable domain in full, with the rest retrieved from reference TRBV7-2 and TRBJ2-7, is GAGVSQSPSNKVTEKGKDVELRCDPISGHTALYWYRQSLGQGLEFLIYFQGNSAPDKSGLPSDRFSAERTGGSVSTLTIQRTQQEDSAVYLCASRSRQGSRSEQYFGPGTRLTVT.

This sequence joins TRBV6-5 and TRBJ2-7; 10 bases align to TRBD2. CDR1 and CDR2 from the germline V gene are MNHEY and SVGAGI. The CDR3 is 18 residues long. V shed 8 bases, J shed 2 bases, and the junction held 18 bases outside the gene matches. The CDR3 loop is CASGSRGVAGGRAYEQYF. The CDR3 DNA reads TGTGCCAGCGGATCCAGGGGAGTAGCGGGAGGAAGGGCCTACGAGCAGTACTTC.

The DNA of the CDR3 is TGTGCCATCAGTGAGTCGGACAGGTACAATGAGCAGTTCTTC. Residues: CAISESDRYNEQFF. The chain is built from TRBV10-3 and TRBJ2-1, with TRBD1 matching 7 bases. The junction had 0 bases not matched to a gene; V was cut back by 0 bases and J by 4 bases. Germline CDR1 ENHRY, CDR2 SYGVKD. The CDR3 sequence is 14 residues long.

This chain's CDR3 is CASGLAGRNEQFF. The CDR3 nucleotides are TGTGCAAGCGGACTAGCGGGTAGGAATGAGCAGTTCTTC. The chain employs TRBV2 and TRBJ2-1; 11 bases line up with TRBD2. Germline CDR1 and CDR2: SNHLY and FYNNEI. The CDR3 totals 13 residues.

The rearrangement joins TRBV5-8 to TRBJ1-2, with a possible D match to TRBD1 (6 bases). The V gene lost 2 bases and the J gene lost 3 bases, with 11 bases spanning the gap. Germline values: CDR1 SGHTS, CDR2 YDEGEE. The CDR3 runs to 14 residues. In DNA form, the CDR3 reads TGTGCCAGCAGCTTTAACAGGGCGGACTATGGCTACACCTTC. It translates to CASSFNRADYGYTF.

The chain combines TRBV5-4 with TRBJ1-1; no firm D call. Trimming pared 2 bases from V and 6 bases from J, leaving 11 bases between. Germline assignment: CDR1 SGHNT and CDR2 YYREEE (reference sequence). CDR3 length equals 13 residues. CDR3 DNA: TGTGCCAGCAGCTTAAATCAGGTCGCTGAAGCTTTCTTT. Its protein is CASSLNQVAEAFF.

This chain links TRBV10-3 with TRBJ1-1; D perhaps matches TRBD1 (6 bases). This CDR3 is built from 16 residues. Germline CDR1 and CDR2: ENHRY and SYGVKD. With 0 bases removed from V and 8 bases from J, the gap between germline ends came to 19 bases. In DNA, the CDR3 is TGTGCCATCAGTGAGTCCCAGGGACACTCCTCCGCCGAAGCTTTCTTT. As protein: CAISESQGHSSAEAFF.